A selection of T cell receptor beta chains follows, all from one sample in a study of T-cell reconstitution after alpha-beta-depleted transplantation in children. MiXCR, run by TCRdb on the PCR reads, gives a single entry per CDR3 protein. Here the sample spans approximately 110,000 distinct CDR3 sequences, about a tenth being singletons. Sequences were derived from PBMCs, sampled before TCRalphabeta/CD19-depleted stem cell transplant. Receptor source: a boy aged 2-15 years with acute lymphoblastic leukemia, due to receive a stem cell transplant. CDR3s include the opening cysteine and the closing phenylalanine or tryptophan. A D gene is named only where the DNA matches it firmly. Clone size appears in some rows only: once, few, many, or a class for an expanded clone.

.	.	TRBV28	TRBJ1-3	TGTGCCAGCAGCCCACCAACCGGGCGTGGATGCTATTTT	CASSPPTGRGCYF
TRBD2	few	TRBV12-3/TRBV12-4	TRBJ2-5	TGTGCCAGCAGTTTGGGGGGGGGAGTAATACCAGAGACCCAGTACTTC	CASSLGGGVIPETQYF
.	once	TRBV3-1	TRBJ2-5	TGTGCCTGCAGCCAAGAGAGGCAGGGCTTAGTGGTCCAAGAGACCCAGTACTTC	CACSQERQGLVVQETQYF
.	.	TRBV5-1	TRBJ2-6	TGCGCCAGCAGCTTGGTACAGGGTATCTCTGGGGCCAACGTCCTGACTTTC	CASSLVQGISGANVLTF
TRBD1	.	TRBV5-1	TRBJ1-4	TGCGCCAGCAGCTTCGGGACAGGGCATGAAAAACTGTTTTTT	CASSFGTGHEKLFF
.	.	TRBV20-1	TRBJ1-2	TGCAGTGCTAGGGGTGACAGAAACTATGGCTACACCTTC	CSARGDRNYGYTF
TRBD2	few	TRBV10-2	TRBJ2-5	TGCGCCACCCGTCCGGCTAGCGGACCTCAAGAGACCCAGTACTTC	CATRPASGPQETQYF
.	once	TRBV12-3/TRBV12-4	TRBJ1-3	TGTGCCAGCAGTCCCACCATGCGAGGCGCTGGAAACACCATATATTTT	CASSPTMRGAGNTIYF
.	.	TRBV5-1	TRBJ2-7	TGCGCCAGCAGCTTGGACTCCTCAAGTTTAGAGCAGTACTTC	CASSLDSSSLEQYF
TRBD1	few	TRBV27	TRBJ1-2	TGTGCCAGCAGTTCATGGGACAGCCCCAATAGGACGACCTTC	CASSSWDSPNRTTF
.	many	TRBV10-3	TRBJ2-3	TGTGCCATCAAGACATCTTTGGGAAGCACAGATACGCAGTATTTT	CAIKTSLGSTDTQYF
.	few	TRBV4-1	TRBJ2-1	TGCGCCAGCAGCCAACCAGACAATGAGCAGTTCTTC	CASSQPDNEQFF
.	many	TRBV5-1	TRBJ2-5	TGCGCCAGCAGCTCCATTTTAGACCGCGAAGAGACCCAGTACTTC	CASSSILDREETQYF
.	.	TRBV25-1	TRBJ2-5	TGTGCCAGCAGTGAATGGGGGTTAGAGACCCAGTACTTC	CASSEWGLETQYF
.	few	TRBV5-1	TRBJ2-1	TGCGCCAGCAGCTTTTGGAGCGTCGACAATGAGCAGTTCTTC	CASSFWSVDNEQFF
TRBD1	many	TRBV11-2	TRBJ1-3	TGTGCCAGCAGCTTAGTCGGGACAGGCGCACCCTCTGGAAACACCATATATTTT	CASSLVGTGAPSGNTIYF
.	few	TRBV7-8	TRBJ1-5	TGTGCCAGCAGCTCCCGGCCGGGGGAGTCGGACAATCAGCCCCAGCATTTT	CASSSRPGESDNQPQHF
TRBD2	few	TRBV20-1	TRBJ2-1	TGCAGTGCTAGGAAGTCGGGGACTAGCGGGAGCGGGCAGTTCTTC	CSARKSGTSGSGQFF
TRBD1	many	TRBV12-3/TRBV12-4	TRBJ2-3	TGTGCCAGCAGTTCCCCAGGGACAGCAGATACGCAGTATTTT	CASSSPGTADTQYF
.	few	TRBV5-1	TRBJ2-1	TGCGCCAGCAGCCCGTCAGTTACCGGAAACAATGAGCAGTTCTTC	CASSPSVTGNNEQFF